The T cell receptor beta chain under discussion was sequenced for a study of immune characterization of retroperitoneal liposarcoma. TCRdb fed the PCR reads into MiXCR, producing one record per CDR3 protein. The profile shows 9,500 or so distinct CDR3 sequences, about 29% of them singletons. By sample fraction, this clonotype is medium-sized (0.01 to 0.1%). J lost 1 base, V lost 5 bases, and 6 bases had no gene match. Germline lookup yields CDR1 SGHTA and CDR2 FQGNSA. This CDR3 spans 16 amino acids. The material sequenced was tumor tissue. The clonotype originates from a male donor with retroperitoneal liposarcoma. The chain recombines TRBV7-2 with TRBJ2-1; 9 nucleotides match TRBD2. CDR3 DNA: TGTGCCAGCAGCCGTAGCGGGAGAAGGTCCTACAATGAGCAGTTCTTC. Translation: CASSRSGRRSYNEQFF.